A selection of T cell receptor beta chains follows, all from one sample in a study of blood T cells in healthy people across ages. TCRdb used MiXCR to reprocess the 5' RACE reads, holding one entry per CDR3 protein. The sample contains 1.5 million or so distinct CDR3 sequences, approximately 39% of which appear only once. Sequences were obtained from blood. The receptors shown here come from a woman under 30 in good health. Both conserved end residues are part of each CDR3. Each record gives: D gene, J gene, clone size, V gene, CDR3 DNA, CDR3 protein. A D gene is named only where the DNA matches it firmly. Not all rows give a size; the values are once, few, many and, for expanded clones, a class.

NA,TRBJ1-5,many,TRBV6-2/TRBV6-3,TGTGCCAGCAGGAACCGGGACAGCAATCAGCCCCAGCATTTT,CASRNRDSNQPQHF
NA,TRBJ2-5,few,TRBV24-1,TGTGCCACCAGTGATTCCCCCGAAGAGACCCAGTACTTC,CATSDSPEETQYF
NA,TRBJ2-3,few,TRBV2,TGTGCCAGCAGTGAGGCAAGGGCCTTGGGCACAGATACGCAGTATTTT,CASSEARALGTDTQYF
NA,TRBJ2-2,NA,TRBV12-3/TRBV12-4,TGTGCCAGCACGCACTCCGACACCGGGGAGCTGTTTTTT,CASTHSDTGELFF
TRBD2,TRBJ2-1,few,TRBV12-3/TRBV12-4,TGTGCCATCCCGGGACTAGAGTGGAATGAGCAGTTCTTC,CAIPGLEWNEQFF
NA,TRBJ1-1,few,TRBV6-2/TRBV6-3,TGTGCCAGCAAAATAGCCGGGATTTTCGAAGCTTTCTTT,CASKIAGIFEAFF
NA,TRBJ1-3,NA,TRBV7-7,TGTGCTAGCAGCCCAGGGTTCTCTGGAAACACCATATATTTT,CASSPGFSGNTIYF
TRBD1,TRBJ1-1,NA,TRBV7-2,TGTGCCAGCAGCCGTCGACAGGGTCCCACTGAAGCTTTCTTT,CASSRRQGPTEAFF
NA,TRBJ2-3,few,TRBV20-1,TGCAGTGCTAGAGTACATGCCGGGGACACAGATACGCAGTATTTT,CSARVHAGDTDTQYF
TRBD2,TRBJ2-1,NA,TRBV5-1,TGCGCCAGCAGCAACGACCACTCCCCGGGACTAGCGGGGGGGCCCCCTTACAATGAGCAGTTCTTC,CASSNDHSPGLAGGPPYNEQFF
NA,TRBJ2-7,NA,TRBV7-2,TGTGCCAGCAGCTTAGAGGACAGAAGCTCCTACGAGCAGTACTTC,CASSLEDRSSYEQYF
TRBD2,TRBJ2-4,few,TRBV4-3,TGCGCCAGCAGCCCTAGCGGTCTGACCAAAAACATTCAGTACTTC,CASSPSGLTKNIQYF
TRBD1,TRBJ2-7,NA,TRBV4-1,TGCGCCAGCAGCCAAGATTGGACAGGGATGGGCCCCTACGAGCAGTACTTC,CASSQDWTGMGPYEQYF
NA,TRBJ2-1,NA,TRBV7-2,TGTGCCAGCAACCCGACTAGTTCGCGCAATGAGCAGTTCTTC,CASNPTSSRNEQFF
NA,TRBJ2-5,NA,TRBV7-9,TGTGCCAGCAGTAAGACAAGGTCCAGTCAAGAGACCCAGTACTTC,CASSKTRSSQETQYF
NA,TRBJ2-7,NA,TRBV9,TGTGCCAGCAGCCCTTCAGAGCACGAGCAGTACTTC,CASSPSEHEQYF
NA,TRBJ2-1,few,TRBV29-1,TGCAGCGTTGAGCCCGTCGATGAGCAGTTCTTC,CSVEPVDEQFF
NA,TRBJ2-5,NA,TRBV6-5,TGTGCCAGCCCAAAGACCCGACCTGAGCAGTACTTC,CASPKTRPEQYF
NA,TRBJ2-1,NA,TRBV3-1,TGTGCCAGCAGCCAAGAATGGACAGGGAGGGTTTACAATGAGCAGTTCTTC,CASSQEWTGRVYNEQFF
NA,TRBJ1-1,NA,TRBV28,TGTGCCAGCAGTTTCGGGGGGCAGGTGGAAGCTTTCTTT,CASSFGGQVEAFF
NA,TRBJ2-5,few,TRBV7-2,TGTGCCAGCAGCTTGGGGGGGGGCGGGAGAGGCCAAGAGACCCAGTACTTC,CASSLGGGGRGQETQYF
TRBD2,TRBJ2-1,few,TRBV7-2,TGTGCCAGCAGCTTCAGACTAGCGGGACAGGCCTACAATGAGCAGTTCTTC,CASSFRLAGQAYNEQFF
NA,TRBJ2-6,NA,TRBV6-2/TRBV6-3,TGTGCCAGCAGCTACGTTGGGGCCAACGTCCTGACTTTC,CASSYVGANVLTF
NA,TRBJ1-2,NA,TRBV10-3,TGTGCCATCAGTGTTCGCGACTATGGCTACACCTTC,CAISVRDYGYTF
TRBD2,TRBJ2-3,NA,TRBV7-2,TGTGCCAGCAGCTCCACACGGGAGGGAGCAGGGGATACGCAGTATTTT,CASSSTREGAGDTQYF
TRBD1,TRBJ2-7,NA,TRBV7-9,TGTGCCAGCAGAACAGGGGTCTACGAGCAGTACTTC,CASRTGVYEQYF